The subject of this entry is one TCR beta chain. V was shortened by 0 bases and J by 6 bases, with 13 bases between the two germline ends. The CDR3 is made up of 15 amino acids. Germline CDR1 and CDR2: SGDLS and YYNGEE. The sample is drawn from a study of cytotoxic CD8 clonotypes in ibrutinib-treated CLL. The data were produced by immunoSEQ multiplex PCR, yet TCRdb's version contains in-frame clones alone and is incomplete. This repertoire shows fewer than 400,000 clones, 67% found once; its top ten account for about 6.7%. This TCR was sampled from a human donor with chronic lymphocytic leukemia. The sample here was PBMCs, taken after 36 months of ibrutinib treatment. This sequence joins TRBV9 and TRBJ1-5; D might be TRBD1 (5 bases). As DNA, the CDR3 is TGTGCCAGCAGCGTAGCAGGGACCGTGGGTCAGCCCCAGCATTTT. Translating it yields CASSVAGTVGQPQHF. Using reference TRBV9 and TRBJ1-5 for the parts outside the CDR3, the full variable domain is DSGVTQTPKHLITATGQRVTLRCSPRSGDLSVYWYQQSLDQGLQFLIQYYNGEERAKGNILERFSAQQFPDLHSELNLSSLELGDSALYFCASSVAGTVGQPQHFGDGTRLSIL.